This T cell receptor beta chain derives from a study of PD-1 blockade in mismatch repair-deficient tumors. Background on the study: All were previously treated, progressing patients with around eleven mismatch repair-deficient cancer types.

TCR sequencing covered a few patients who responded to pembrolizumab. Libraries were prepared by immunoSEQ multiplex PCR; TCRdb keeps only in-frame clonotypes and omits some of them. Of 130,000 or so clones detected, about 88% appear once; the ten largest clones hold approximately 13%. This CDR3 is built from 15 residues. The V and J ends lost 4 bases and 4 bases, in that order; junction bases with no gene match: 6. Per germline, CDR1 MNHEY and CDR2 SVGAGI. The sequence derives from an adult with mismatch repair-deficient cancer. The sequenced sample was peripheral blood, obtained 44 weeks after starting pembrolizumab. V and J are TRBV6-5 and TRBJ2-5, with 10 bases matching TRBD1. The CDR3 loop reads CASSSGTGVRETQYF. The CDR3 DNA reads TGTGCCAGCAGTTCCGGGACAGGGGTCCGAGAGACCCAGTACTTC.